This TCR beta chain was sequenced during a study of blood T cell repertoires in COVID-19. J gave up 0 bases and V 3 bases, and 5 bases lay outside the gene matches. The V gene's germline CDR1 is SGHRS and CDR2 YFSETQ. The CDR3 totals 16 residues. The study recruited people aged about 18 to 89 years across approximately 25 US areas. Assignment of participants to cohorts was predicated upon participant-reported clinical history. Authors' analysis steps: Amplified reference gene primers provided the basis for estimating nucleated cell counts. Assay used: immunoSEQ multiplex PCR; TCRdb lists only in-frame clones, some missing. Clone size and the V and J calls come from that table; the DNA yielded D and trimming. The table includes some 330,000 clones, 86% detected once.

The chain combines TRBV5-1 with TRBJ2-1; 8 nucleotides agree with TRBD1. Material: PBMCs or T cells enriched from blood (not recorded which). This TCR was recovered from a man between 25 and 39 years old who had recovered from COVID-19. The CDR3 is CASSSRTGSSYNEQFF. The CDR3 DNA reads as TGCGCCAGCAGCTCGCGGACAGGGAGCTCCTACAATGAGCAGTTCTTC.